This T cell receptor beta chain was profiled in a study of vaccination effects on CD4 cells after COVID-19. Study-wide findings and caveats: Common cold coronaviruses were cross-recognized by only 1 of 255 vaccine-induced clones in healthy vaccinees. Clones arising from infection and from vaccination showed marked clonal contraction late after vaccination.

Germline assignment: CDR1 SGHRS and CDR2 YFSETQ. V trimming: 5 bases; J trimming: 7 bases; junction bases outside the gene matches: 3. The CDR3 has 13 amino acids. CD4+ T cells specific for antigen were expanded with viral peptide pools by the ViraFEST assay before sequencing. Upon completion of 10 to 11 days in culture, CD4+ T cells were isolated. IL-2 at 8 to 10 IU/ml and peptides at approximately 9.5 ug/ml were added to cultured PBMC, fewer than 2.5 million per well. Cultures had half their medium replaced with IL-2 medium on days 3 and 7. Method: immunoSEQ multiplex PCR; TCRdb's copy keeps in-frame clones and lacks some. Among some 11,000 clones listed, roughly 74% were seen once. This clone was seen a handful of times. The antigen remains undetermined.

The source material was CD4+ T cells from PBMCs cultured with HCoV-229E spike peptides, sampled before COVID-19 vaccination. The origin of this receptor is a human donor who received a COVID-19 vaccine. The chain is built from TRBV5-1 and TRBJ1-6; 7 nucleotides line up with TRBD1. The DNA for the CDR3 is TGCGCCAGCAGTCAGGGGGGGAATTCACCCCTCCACTTT. Residues: CASSQGGNSPLHF.